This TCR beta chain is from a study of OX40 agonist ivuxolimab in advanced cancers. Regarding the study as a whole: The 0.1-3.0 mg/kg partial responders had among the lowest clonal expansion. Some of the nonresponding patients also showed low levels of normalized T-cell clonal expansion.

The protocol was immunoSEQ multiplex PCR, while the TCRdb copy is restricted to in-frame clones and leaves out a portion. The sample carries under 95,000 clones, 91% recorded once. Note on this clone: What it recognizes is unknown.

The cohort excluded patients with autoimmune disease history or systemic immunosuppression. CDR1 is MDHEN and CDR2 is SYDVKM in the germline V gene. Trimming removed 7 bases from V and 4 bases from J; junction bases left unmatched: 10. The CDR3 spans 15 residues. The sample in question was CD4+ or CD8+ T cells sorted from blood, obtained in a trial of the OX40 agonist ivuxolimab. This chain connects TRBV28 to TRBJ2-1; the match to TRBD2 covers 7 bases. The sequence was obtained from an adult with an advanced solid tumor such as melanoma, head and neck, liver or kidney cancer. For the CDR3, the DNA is TGTGCCAGCAATCGCGGGAGAGGCTCGTACAATGAGCAGTTCTTC. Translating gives CASNRGRGSYNEQFF.